The 32 T cell receptor beta chains below come from one sample, sequenced in a study of CD8+ T cells in alopecia areata. cDNA reverse transcribed from extracted RNA served as the sequencing template. The table came from immunoSEQ multiplex PCR; TCRdb's copy has only in-frame clones and leaves some out. The profile covers over 100,000 clones, none occurring a single time. The sequencing sample was made of lesional skin. The origin of the receptors is a C3H/HeJ mouse with alopecia areata. This strain has MHC haplotype H2-k.

On this clone itself: Gene names and germline refer to mouse. The part of the CDR3 DNA that was read is TGTGCCTGGAGTCACGGACAATCTAGTGCAGAA. Its protein product is CAWSHGQSSAE. The full CDR3 reads CAWSHGQSSAETLYF. This rearrangement joins TRBV31 to TRBJ2-3; D might be TRBD1 (5 bases). The read comes to an end 4 residues before the CDR3 does, leaving the germline J gene to fill in the end. The CDR3 consists of 15 residues. The V end lost 1 base, the J end lost 0 bases, and 11 bases lay between the germline ends. Germline loops: CDR1 GKSSPN, CDR2 SITVG.

This clone turned up a few times. Each gene name is a mouse one. The sequenced fragment ends 4 residues before the CDR3 boundary, so the rest is inferred from the germline J gene. The V call is TRBV13-3, the J call TRBJ2-1; 8 bases line up with TRBD2. J gave up 6 bases and V 4 bases, and 6 bases lay outside the gene matches. This CDR3 is built from 14 residues. Germline lookup yields CDR1 NNHDY and CDR2 SYVADS. This CDR3 is CASSPGGLVAEQFF. Incomplete CDR3 DNA: TGTGCCAGCAGTCCTGGGGGGCTCGTTGCT.

This clone was seen many times. The gene symbols are mouse symbols. Read sequence stops 4 residues before the CDR3 end, and the germline J gene provides the missing end. V gene TRBV13-3 combines with J gene TRBJ2-3, with TRBD1 identical over 9 bases. The CDR3 length is 16 residues. V shed 0 bases, J shed 3 bases, and the junction held 5 bases outside the gene matches. Germline-derived CDR1 and CDR2 are NNHDY and SYVADS. This CDR3 is CASSDAGTGWAETLYF. The part of the CDR3 DNA that was read is TGTGCCAGCAGTGATGCGGGGACAGGGTGGGCAGAA.

This clone was counted a few times. Genes and germline come from the mouse. The sequenced fragment ends 4 residues before the CDR3 boundary, so the rest is inferred from the germline J gene. The chain combines TRBV13-1 with TRBJ2-2; 8 positions agree with TRBD1. Per the germline V gene, CDR1 is NSHNY and CDR2 is SYGAGN. The junction had 7 bases not matched to a gene; V was cut back by 3 bases and J by 3 bases. This CDR3 is built from 16 residues. CDR3 bases read: TGTGCCAGCAGTGGTGACAGGGGAGGGGACACCGGG. This gives the protein CASSGDRGGDTG. The complete CDR3 sequence is CASSGDRGGDTGQLYF.

In its sample, this clone was seen a few times. The gene names given are mouse names. The sequence runs out 4 residues before the end of the CDR3; the remainder is reconstructed from the germline J gene. The gene calls are TRBV13-3 and TRBJ2-2, with D uncertain. The V end lost 9 bases, the J end lost 0 bases, and 6 bases lay between the germline ends. This CDR3 is built from 12 residues. Germline assignment: CDR1 NNHDY and CDR2 SYVADS. The CDR3 bases that were read are TGTGCCACAGGTCCAAACACCGGG. Translated: CATGPNTG. The full-length CDR3 reads as CATGPNTGQLYF.

With respect to this clone: Here the gene names and germline are mouse. The read terminates 4 residues ahead of where the CDR3 ends, so the germline J gene completes it. The chain couples TRBV14 to TRBJ2-5; 8 nucleotides agree with TRBD2. This CDR3 spans 16 amino acids. V dropped 5 bases and J dropped 3; count of bases not matched to a gene: 11. From germline, CDR1 is SGHDT and CDR2 FRDEAV. The covered CDR3 bases are TGTGCCAGCAGCCATCCCTCGACTGGGGCACAAGAC. This codes for CASSHPSTGAQD. The whole CDR3 protein is CASSHPSTGAQDTQYF.

This clone was recorded a few times. Any gene name here is a mouse gene name. From the germline J gene comes the end of the CDR3, since the read stops 4 residues before it. The sample holds other DNA sequences that translate to the same CDR3. V gene TRBV1 combines with J gene TRBJ1-4, with 11 bases that match TRBD1. The CDR3 is 16 amino acids. After removal of 3 bases from V and 6 bases from J, the junction contained 6 bases not matched to a gene. Germline V gene data show CDR1 as NSQYPW and CDR2 as LRSPGD (reference sequence). The DNA read from the CDR3 is TGCACCTGCAGTGCCCCCCCGGGACAGGGGGACGAA. It translates to CTCSAPPGQGDE. The CDR3 as a whole reads CTCSAPPGQGDERLFF.

This clone has just a few counts. At residue 10, the translated DNA and the protein in TCRdb do not agree; the protein given here is derived from the DNA. The gene names here belong to mouse. The covered CDR3 bases are TGTGCCAGCAGTGGGACAGGGGAAGATACG. Amino acids: CASSGTGEDT. The full CDR3 protein reads CASSGTGEDTLYF. The chain couples TRBV13-3 to TRBJ1-3; TRBD1 aligns across 9 bases. The read ends 3 residues before the CDR3 terminus; that terminus is restored from the germline J gene. CDR1 NNHDY and CDR2 SYVADS come from the germline V gene. The trim removed 3 bases at V and 8 bases at J, leaving 3 bases unmatched. There are 13 residues in the CDR3.

This clone was counted between two and nine times. Gene and germline names: mouse. The missing CDR3 end, 4 residues past where the read stops, is filled in from the germline J gene. V gene TRBV13-3 combines with J gene TRBJ1-2; D may be TRBD1 (6 bases). The germline V gene has CDR1 NNHDY and CDR2 SYVADS. The CDR3 is 15 amino acids. The CDR3 loop reads CASSDSTGGAPDYTF. The sequenced part of the CDR3 DNA is TGTGCCAGCAGTGATTCAACTGGGGGGGCGCCC.

This clone was observed at least ten times. Gene names and germline refer to mouse. The CDR3 end falls 4 residues outside the read, so it is completed with the germline J gene. The chain has TRBV13-3 and TRBJ1-4, with 9 bases aligning to TRBD1. CDR3 length equals 14 residues. Per the germline V gene, CDR1 is NNHDY and CDR2 is SYVADS. Losses at the gene ends were 5 bases for V and 5 bases for J; bases not matched to a gene: 4. CDR3 amino acids: CASRGTGKNERLFF. Partial CDR3 DNA: TGTGCCAGCAGGGGGACAGGGAAAAACGAA.

Worth noting for this clone: Gene names denote mouse genes. The sequenced fragment ends 4 residues before the CDR3 boundary, so the rest is inferred from the germline J gene. The chain combines TRBV19 with TRBJ2-5, with 10 bases fitting TRBD2. This CDR3 comprises 15 residues. Looked up from germline, CDR1 is FNHDT and CDR2 is SITEND (reference sequence). The covered CDR3 bases are TGTGCCAGCACCCCCCGGACTGGGGGAAGAGAC. Its translation is CASTPRTGGRD. The whole CDR3 is CASTPRTGGRDTQYF.

This clone was seen a few times. The gene symbols are mouse symbols. The read is 4 residues too short to cover the CDR3 end, so that end is filled in from the germline J gene. The chain couples TRBV1 to TRBJ2-1; 10 bases agree with TRBD2. The length of the CDR3 is 17 residues. V trimming: 0 bases; J trimming: 0 bases; junction bases outside the gene matches: 2. Germline CDR1 reads NSQYPW; CDR2 reads LRSPGD (reference sequence). The part of the CDR3 DNA that was read is TGCACCTGCAGTGCAGATGGGACTGGGGTTAACTATGCT. Protein sequence: CTCSADGTGVNYA. The whole CDR3 sequence reads CTCSADGTGVNYAEQFF.

A word on this clone: Mouse names are used for the genes. The observed sequence ends 4 residues before the CDR3 terminus, with the missing tail filled in from the germline J gene. This chain connects TRBV1 to TRBJ2-7; 7 bases agree with TRBD2. The germline gives CDR1 NSQYPW, CDR2 LRSPGD (reference sequence). This CDR3 has 15 amino acids. V was clipped by 3 bases and J by 3 bases; unmatched bases: 8. CDR3 protein: CTCSASRLGLYEQYF. Partial CDR3 DNA: TGCACCTGCAGTGCGTCTAGACTGGGTCTCTAT.

This clone has at least ten counts. Germline and genes: mouse. The sequenced fragment ends 4 residues before the CDR3 boundary, so the rest is inferred from the germline J gene. This chain links TRBV13-3 with TRBJ2-1, with 12 bases identical to TRBD2. Germline CDR1 is NNHDY and CDR2 is SYVADS. The CDR3 spans 17 residues. Unmatched junction bases numbered 6, after V lost 5 bases and J lost 0 bases. CDR3: CASSHGTGGYNYAEQFF. The covered CDR3 bases are TGTGCCAGCAGCCACGGGACTGGGGGGTATAACTATGCT.

This clone was seen a few times. Genes here carry mouse names. The read ends 4 residues shy of where the CDR3 ends; the end is completed using the germline J gene. The chain combines TRBV17 with TRBJ2-3; 8 nucleotides line up with TRBD2. The CDR3 is made up of 13 amino acids. Per germline, CDR1 MNHDT and CDR2 YYDKIL. The CDR3 reads CASSQDWEETLYF. The CDR3 bases that were read are TGTGCTAGCAGTCAGGACTGGGAAGAA.

This clone was counted a few times. Gene names and germline match the mouse. The read ends 4 residues shy of where the CDR3 ends; the end is completed using the germline J gene. The chain has TRBV13-1 and TRBJ2-7; D remains ambiguous. The CDR3 spans 14 residues. Trimming took off 3 bases at V and 0 bases at J, with 10 bases between the two ends. Germline V gene lookup returns CDR1 NSHNY and CDR2 SYGAGN. The CDR3 loop reads CASSGGYSSYEQYF. Partial CDR3 DNA: TGTGCCAGCAGTGGTGGATACAGCTCCTAT.

A remark on this clone: A mismatch at residue 15 separates the TCRdb protein from the translated DNA, so the protein presented here was translated from the DNA. Any gene name here is a mouse gene name. The DNA read from the CDR3 is TGCACCTGCAGTGCAGATGGCCGGGACAGGGACTATAATTCGCCC. Encoded protein: CTCSADGRDRDYNSP. The full-length CDR3 reads as CTCSADGRDRDYNSPLYF. This chain joins TRBV1 and TRBJ1-6; 9 bases map to TRBD1. The CDR3 end falls 3 residues outside the read, so it is completed with the germline J gene. TRBJ1-6 is sorted into the ORF group, with uncertain function. V lost 0 bases and J lost 3; bases outside the gene matches: 6. The CDR3 length is 18 residues. Germline CDR1 is NSQYPW and CDR2 is LRSPGD (reference sequence).

About this clone: The germline and genes are mouse ones. Partial CDR3 DNA: TGTGCCAGCGGTGATGATGGGACAGGGCCCAACGAA. This translates into CASGDDGTGPNE. The CDR3 in its entirety is CASGDDGTGPNERLFF. The V and J genes are TRBV13-2 and TRBJ1-4; 9 positions match TRBD1. Read data end 4 residues before the CDR3 end; the end is taken from the germline J gene. Trimming cost V 0 bases and J 3 bases; bases outside gene matches: 3. The CDR3 consists of 16 residues. The V gene's germline CDR1 is NNHNN and CDR2 SYGAGS (reference sequence).

There are a few counts of this clone. Genes and germline are mouse. Sequencing ends 4 residues short of the CDR3 end; the germline J gene provides the rest. The chain carries TRBV13-3 and TRBJ1-2, with D hard to call. With 6 bases removed from V and 0 bases from J, the gap between germline ends came to 12 bases. The CDR3 length is 14 residues. Germline assignment: CDR1 NNHDY and CDR2 SYVADS. The DNA read from the CDR3 is TGTGCCAGCACCAGCCCTACAGCAAACTCC. As protein: CASTSPTANS. The full-length CDR3 reads as CASTSPTANSDYTF.

This clone was observed a handful of times. Genes and germline come from the mouse. The read terminates 4 residues ahead of where the CDR3 ends, so the germline J gene completes it. V usage is TRBV19 and J usage is TRBJ1-1; TRBD1 matches at 11 bases. J lost 0 bases, V lost 3 bases, and 4 bases had no gene match. Looked up from germline, CDR1 is FNHDT and CDR2 is SITEND (reference sequence). The CDR3 is 16 residues long. The sequenced part of the CDR3 DNA is TGTGCCAGCAGTACTGGGACAGGGGGGACAAACACA. Its protein product is CASSTGTGGTNT. The CDR3, in full, reads CASSTGTGGTNTEVFF.

This clone was seen more than once but under ten times. Gene and germline names: mouse. The CDR3 end is not reached by the read, which stops 4 residues before it; the germline J gene fills it in. This rearrangement joins TRBV13-3 to TRBJ2-3, with a possible D match to TRBD1 (6 bases). Deletions cut 0 bases from V and 0 bases from J, with 11 bases between. The germline V gene has CDR1 NNHDY and CDR2 SYVADS. The CDR3 loop spans 16 amino acids. CDR3 DNA, as far as it was read: TGTGCCAGCAGTGATGACGGCCAGGGGAGTGCAGAA. This encodes CASSDDGQGSAE. The whole CDR3 region reads CASSDDGQGSAETLYF.

Regarding this clone: Mouse gene names apply. The read ends 4 residues early relative to the CDR3; the germline J gene fills the gap. The chain recombines TRBV13-3 with TRBJ2-2; 11 bases align to TRBD1. Trimming took 0 bases from V and 4 from J; bases not matched to a gene: 2. This CDR3 has 16 residues. The V gene's germline CDR1 is NNHDY and CDR2 SYVADS. The CDR3 bases that were read are TGTGCCAGCAGTGATGAGGACAGGGGGCCCACCGGG. Translation gives CASSDEDRGPTG. From start to end, the CDR3 is CASSDEDRGPTGQLYF.

Details on this clone: Germline and genes: mouse. Sequencing ends 4 residues short of the CDR3 end; the germline J gene provides the rest. The V call is TRBV17, the J call TRBJ2-3; perhaps TRBD2 as D (7 bases). Germline V gene lookup returns CDR1 MNHDT and CDR2 YYDKIL. The CDR3 is 14 residues long. Deletions cut 1 base from V and 4 bases from J, with 9 bases between. The DNA read from the CDR3 is TGTGCTAGCAGTAGAGTGGGGGGCTCAGAA. This codes for CASSRVGGSE. The full-length CDR3 reads as CASSRVGGSETLYF.

Many counts were recorded for this clone. The germline and genes are mouse ones. The read terminates 4 residues before the CDR3 end, so the remaining end is supplied by the germline J gene. The chain links TRBV1 to TRBJ2-3, with 12 bases aligning to TRBD2. V lost 4 bases and J lost 1; bases outside the gene matches: 3. The CDR3 spans 16 residues. Germline V gene data show CDR1 as NSQYPW and CDR2 as LRSPGD (reference sequence). CDR3 DNA, as far as it was read: TGCACCTGCAGTGTCGACTGGGGGGGCGGTGCAGAA. Its protein product is CTCSVDWGGGAE. In full, the CDR3 is CTCSVDWGGGAETLYF.

In the case of this clone: The gene names given are mouse names. From the germline J gene comes the end of the CDR3, since the read stops 4 residues before it. The rearrangement uses TRBV13-2 and TRBJ2-7; 8 bases match TRBD1. This CDR3 spans 14 amino acids. The germline gives CDR1 NNHNN, CDR2 SYGAGS (reference sequence). The CDR3 loop is CASGPGQGAYEQYF. The sequenced part of the CDR3 DNA is TGTGCCAGCGGCCCTGGACAGGGTGCTTAT.

This clone was seen a handful of times. Gene names follow the mouse nomenclature. With the read ending 4 residues before the CDR3 end, the germline J gene is used to fill in that end. The chain uses TRBV19 and TRBJ2-1, with 8 bases matching TRBD1. The V and J ends lost 2 bases and 3 bases, in that order; junction bases with no gene match: 4. The CDR3 covers 15 residues. From germline, CDR1 is FNHDT and CDR2 SITEND (reference sequence). The sequenced part of the CDR3 DNA is TGTGCCAGCAGTATCGGCAGGGGGCGCTATGCT. It yields the protein CASSIGRGRYA. The whole CDR3 reads CASSIGRGRYAEQFF.

Of note for this clone: The listed genes are named as in mouse. Read coverage stops 4 residues before the CDR3 terminus; the germline J gene supplies the remainder. The J gene is TRBJ2-5, the V gene TRBV1, with TRBD2 matching 10 bases. Germline V lookup: CDR1 NSQYPW, CDR2 LRSPGD (reference sequence). V shed 1 base and J 2 bases; nucleotides not matched to a gene: 3. This CDR3 has 16 amino acids. This chain's CDR3 is CTCSAADWGVQDTQYF. The covered CDR3 bases are TGCACCTGCAGTGCAGCCGACTGGGGGGTCCAAGAC.

A few counts support this clone. The genes and germline here are from mouse. The observed sequence ends 4 residues before the CDR3 terminus, with the missing tail filled in from the germline J gene. This chain connects TRBV13-3 to TRBJ2-3; TRBD2 matches at 8 bases. V lost 1 base to trimming and J lost 0 bases; unmatched junction nucleotides: 4. The length of the CDR3 is 16 residues. Germline lookup yields CDR1 NNHDY and CDR2 SYVADS. This CDR3 is CASSDFGGASAETLYF. CDR3 DNA (partial): TGTGCCAGCAGTGATTTCGGGGGGGCTAGTGCAGAA.

This clone occurred many times. Gene names are mouse gene names. This CDR3 is CASAGGAETLYF. CDR3 bases read: TGTGCTAGCGCTGGGGGTGCAGAA. This chain connects TRBV17 to TRBJ2-3, with a weak D call TRBD2 (6 bases). The DNA ends 4 residues before the CDR3 does, and the rest of the CDR3 is filled in from the germline J gene. The germline V and J ends were trimmed by 8 bases and 1 base, with 7 bases remaining between them. The CDR3 covers 12 residues. Germline CDR1 reads MNHDT; CDR2 reads YYDKIL.

This clone occurred many times. Genes and germline come from the mouse. With the read ending 4 residues before the CDR3 end, the germline J gene is used to fill in that end. J is TRBJ2-1 and V is TRBV3; the D is unclear. The germline gives CDR1 SNHLY, CDR2 FYNGKV (reference sequence). Trimming removed 1 base at V and 1 base at J, with 5 bases between. The CDR3 sequence is 14 residues long. Incomplete CDR3 DNA: TGTGCCAGCAGCTTAGTTCAGAACTATGCT. This encodes CASSLVQNYA. The whole CDR3 protein reads CASSLVQNYAEQFF.

This clone was observed at least ten times. Here the gene names and germline are mouse. Read data end 4 residues before the CDR3 end; the end is taken from the germline J gene. J is TRBJ1-4 and V is TRBV13-3; 9 bases are shared with TRBD1. The V gene's germline CDR1 is NNHDY and CDR2 SYVADS. V trimming: 1 base; J trimming: 6 bases; junction bases outside the gene matches: 4. The CDR3 consists of 15 residues. CDR3 DNA (partial): TGTGCCAGCAGTGATATGGGACAGGGACACGAA. Protein sequence: CASSDMGQGHE. The CDR3 as a whole reads CASSDMGQGHERLFF.

To note about this clone: Mouse gene names and germline throughout. The read comes to an end 4 residues before the CDR3 does, leaving the germline J gene to fill in the end. The rearrangement joins TRBV13-3 to TRBJ1-1; 9 positions agree with TRBD1. CDR1 and CDR2 (germline): NNHDY, SYVADS. The CDR3 consists of 15 residues. Germline trimming cut 3 bases from V and 4 bases from J; bases unmatched to any gene: 7. The CDR3 protein is CASSARQGGGTEVFF. Incomplete CDR3 DNA: TGTGCCAGCAGTGCTCGACAGGGGGGGGGCACA.